These 6 T cell receptor beta chains were sequenced from one sample in a study of PD-1 blockade in classical Hodgkin lymphoma. The table came from immunoSEQ multiplex PCR; TCRdb's copy has only in-frame clones and leaves some out. The sample yields 10,000 to 15,000 clones, more than 60% seen once. Autologous stem cell transplantation was followed by relapse in every patient, and brentuximab vedotin exposure varied. Researchers used magnetic negative selection to pull out pure CD4+ T cells from thawed PBMCs. The source material was CD4+ T cells from blood, sampled at baseline. These receptors originate from a human donor with classical Hodgkin lymphoma.

The rearrangement links TRBV7-3 to TRBJ2-6; D remains unclear. V lost 5 bases, J lost 0 bases, and 11 bases lay in between. Germline values: CDR1 SGHTA, CDR2 FQGTGA. The CDR3 has 16 amino acids. Here the CDR3 DNA reads TGTGCCAGCAGCCTCCACGCCCTCTCTGGGGCCAACGTCCTGACTTTC. Translation: CASSLHALSGANVLTF.

This clone was seen only a few times. The chain is built from TRBV2 and TRBJ2-5, with D perhaps matching TRBD1 (6 bases). CDR3 length: 12 residues. V lost 4 bases to trimming and J lost 3 bases, with 6 bases between them. Looked up from germline, CDR1 is SNHLY and CDR2 is FYNNEI. Written as DNA, the CDR3 is TGTGCCAGCAGTGCAGGGGAAGAGACCCAGTACTTC. It is translated as CASSAGEETQYF.

The V and J genes are TRBV11-3 and TRBJ2-7, with unresolved D. From germline, CDR1 is SGHNT and CDR2 YENEEA. V lost 2 bases and J 3 bases, leaving 8 bases between the germline ends. The CDR3 loop spans 13 amino acids. This chain's CDR3 is CASSLRSGYEQYF. CDR3 in DNA: TGTGCCAGCAGCTTAAGGTCTGGCTACGAGCAGTACTTC. Full variable domain (outside the CDR3, taken from reference TRBV11-3 and TRBJ2-7): EAGVVQSPRYKIIEKKQPVAFWCNPISGHNTLYWYLQNLGQGPELLIRYENEEAVDDSQLPKDRFSAERLKGVDSTLKIQPAELGDSAVYLCASSLRSGYEQYFGPGTRLTVT.

This chain connects TRBV6-6 to TRBJ1-5; D might be TRBD1 (6 bases). Germline V lookup: CDR1 MNHNY, CDR2 SVGAGI (reference sequence). With 4 bases removed from V and 3 bases from J, the gap between germline ends came to 13 bases. There are 15 residues in the CDR3. The CDR3 DNA follows: TGTGCCAGCAGTTTGAGACAGGTCTACAATCAGCCCCAGCATTTT. Encoded protein: CASSLRQVYNQPQHF.

This chain links TRBV4-3 with TRBJ1-5, with D possibly matching TRBD1 (5 bases). Deletions cut 0 bases from V and 8 bases from J, with 8 bases between. CDR1 and CDR2 from the germline V gene are LGHNA and YSLEER. This CDR3 has 13 amino acids. The CDR3 region is CASSQDRGEPQHF. CDR3 DNA: TGCGCCAGCAGCCAAGATCGGGGGGAGCCCCAGCATTTT.

V gene TRBV5-8 combines with J gene TRBJ1-5; the D is unclear. The V and J ends lost 3 bases and 8 bases respectively, with 12 bases between them. Germline V gene data show CDR1 as SGHTS and CDR2 as YDEGEE. The CDR3 covers 13 residues. The CDR3 sequence: CASSSTVVEPQHF. CDR3 DNA: TGTGCCAGCAGCTCGACGGTTGTTGAGCCCCAGCATTTT. The full variable domain, rest sourced from reference TRBV5-8 and TRBJ1-5, is EAGVTQSPTHLIKTRGQQATLRCSPISGHTSVYWYQQALGLGLQFLLWYDEGEERNRGNFPPRFSGRQFPNYSSELNVNALELEDSALYLCASSSTVVEPQHFGDGTRLSIL.